These 3 T cell receptor beta chains came from one sample sequenced in a study of shared clonotypes between healthy human individuals. Some clones are missing from TCRdb's copy, which holds only in-frame ones; the method was immunoSEQ multiplex PCR. This sample has some 2,000,000 clones, with approximately 94% found just once. In the naive CD8 group, cells lacked CD45RO and were positively selected for CCR7, so terminally differentiated effector memory CD45RA+ cells were left out. The sample was naive CD8+ T cells sorted from blood. The receptors were gathered from a man between 18 and 29 years old in good health.

The chain uses TRBV7-8 and TRBJ2-7; the D is unclear. The ends were cut back, 4 bases at V and 4 bases at J, with 17 bases in the middle. Germline V gene lookup returns CDR1 SGHVS and CDR2 FQNEAQ. This CDR3 contains 15 residues. The CDR3 DNA reads TGTGCCAGCAGCTCCACGTTAACAGACAAGTACGAGCAGTACTTC. It is translated as CASSSTLTDKYEQYF.

The rearrangement joins TRBV7-9 to TRBJ1-4; no definite D call. Germline V gene lookup returns CDR1 SEHNR and CDR2 FQNEAQ (reference sequence). This CDR3 is 12 amino acids long. V lost 5 bases, J lost 6 bases, and 7 bases lay in between. The CDR3 loop is CASSPDYEKLFF. CDR3 in DNA: TGTGCCAGCAGCCCTGATTATGAAAAACTGTTTTTT.

The rearrangement joins TRBV5-8 to TRBJ1-2, with 10 positions matching TRBD1. Germline CDR1 SGHTS, CDR2 YDEGEE. This CDR3 comprises 16 residues. J was trimmed by 7 bases and V by 6 bases; bases with no gene match: 15. The CDR3: CASTPTGGRGGLGYTF. The CDR3 coding sequence is TGTGCCAGCACCCCGACAGGGGGCCGGGGGGGTCTTGGCTACACCTTC.